There are a few counts of the clone carrying this T cell receptor beta chain. The source of the sample is a study of beta chain features in type 1 diabetes. Investigators reverse transcribed all isolated RNA, so they sequenced expressed TCRB transcripts. The method was immunoSEQ multiplex PCR; TCRdb's version includes in-frame clones alone and lacks a portion of them. The sample lists about 140,000 clones; 6.9% were seen once. The CDR3 extends over 14 amino acids. V dropped 3 bases and J dropped 6 bases, with 14 bases sitting between them. Germline V lookup: CDR1 MDHEN, CDR2 SYDVKM. The genes are TRBV28 and TRBJ1-2; D call uncertain. Sequenced sample: central memory CD4+ T cells from blood. The TCR comes from a woman under 40 in good health. CDR3 sequence: CASSFSALINGYTF. CDR3 nucleotide sequence: TGTGCCAGCAGTTTTTCAGCACTAATTAATGGCTACACCTTC.